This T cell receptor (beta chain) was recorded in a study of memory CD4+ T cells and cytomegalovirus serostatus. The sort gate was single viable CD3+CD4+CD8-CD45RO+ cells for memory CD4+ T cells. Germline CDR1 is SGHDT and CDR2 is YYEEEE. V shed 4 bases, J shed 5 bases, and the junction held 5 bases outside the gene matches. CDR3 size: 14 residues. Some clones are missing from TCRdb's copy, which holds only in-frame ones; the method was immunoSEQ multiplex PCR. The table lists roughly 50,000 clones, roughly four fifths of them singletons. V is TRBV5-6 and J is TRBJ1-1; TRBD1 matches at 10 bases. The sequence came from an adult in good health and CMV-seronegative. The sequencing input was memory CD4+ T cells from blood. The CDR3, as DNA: TGTGCCAGCAGCGTAGGGACAGGGGATACTGAAGCTTTCTTT. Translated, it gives CASSVGTGDTEAFF.